One sample yielded the 19 T cell receptor beta chains listed below, sequenced in a study of T cells in Graves' hyperthyroidism and ophthalmopathy. What was amplified from RNA transcripts were TCR beta CDR3 regions. First-round RT-PCR of the TCR CDR3 relied on the HTBI primer set. TCRdb analysed the multiplex PCR reads with MiXCR anew, one entry per CDR3 protein. The top ten clones hold 33% of a sample with roughly 330,000 distinct CDR3 sequences, 15% to 20% of them seen once. The material sequenced was blood. The receptors come from a man aged 25-45 years with Graves' hyperthyroidism.

In its sample, this clonotype was seen a few times. The chain carries TRBV18 and TRBJ2-7; D gene uncertain. With 3 bases removed from V and 6 bases from J, the gap between germline ends came to 12 bases. The germline V gene has CDR1 KGHSH and CDR2 LQKENI. The CDR3 runs to 13 residues. The chain's CDR3 is CASSPGGTGEQYF. The CDR3 region has the DNA TGTGCCAGCTCACCGGGCGGAACCGGCGAGCAGTACTTC. Supplemented by reference TRBV18 and TRBJ2-7, the full variable domain reads NAGVMQNPRHLVRRRGQEARLRCSPMKGHSHVYWYRQLPEEGLKFMVYLQKENIIDESGMPKERFSAEFPKEGPSILRIQQVVRGDSAAYFCASSPGGTGEQYFGPGTRLTVT.

This clonotype has more than one count but fewer than ten. This chain links TRBV9 with TRBJ2-7, with D unresolved. V was shortened by 4 bases and J by 6 bases, with 14 bases between the two germline ends. The CDR3 covers 13 residues. Germline-derived CDR1 and CDR2 are SGDLS and YYNGEE. The CDR3 nucleotides read TGTGCCAGCAGCCCGCGAACAGCTGGCGAGCAGTACTTC. Protein product: CASSPRTAGEQYF. Full variable domain (outside the CDR3, taken from reference TRBV9 and TRBJ2-7): DSGVTQTPKHLITATGQRVTLRCSPRSGDLSVYWYQQSLDQGLQFLIQYYNGEERAKGNILERFSAQQFPDLHSELNLSSLELGDSALYFCASSPRTAGEQYFGPGTRLTVT.

V is TRBV28 and J is TRBJ2-3, with 9 positions matching TRBD1. The length of the CDR3 is 18 residues. V was clipped by 5 bases and J by 0 bases; unmatched bases: 12. CDR1 MDHEN and CDR2 SYDVKM come from the germline V gene. The CDR3 region is CASSPMDGTGYSTDTQYF. Here the CDR3 DNA reads TGTGCCAGCAGTCCTATGGACGGGACAGGGTATAGCACAGATACGCAGTATTTT.

This clonotype was found a few times. CDR3 coding DNA: TGTGCCAGCAGCGGCCTTGGGAGAGAAGCGGATACGCAGTATTTT. Residues: CASSGLGREADTQYF. The chain uses TRBV25-1 and TRBJ2-3; perhaps TRBD2 as D (5 bases). The CDR3 covers 15 residues. V dropped 6 bases and J dropped 6 bases, with 19 bases sitting between them. The germline V gene encodes CDR1 MGHDK and CDR2 SYGVNS.

This clonotype was recorded a few times. The chain carries TRBV30 and TRBJ2-7; D possibly corresponds to TRBD1 (7 bases). Between the trimmed V and J ends, which lost 5 bases and 0 bases, there was a span of 20 bases. The V gene's germline CDR1 is GTSNPN and CDR2 SVGIG (reference sequence). The CDR3 covers 16 residues. The CDR3 reads CAWAGIPGQSSYEQYF. DNA for the CDR3: TGTGCCTGGGCGGGAATTCCGGGACAGAGCTCCTACGAGCAGTACTTC.

With regard to this clonotype: This may be a read error, as it is one base from a much larger clone. The chain employs TRBV20-1 and TRBJ2-7, with D tentatively TRBD2 (5 bases). The CDR3 spans 13 residues. CDR1 and CDR2 (germline): DFQATT, SNEGSKA (reference sequence). Trimming removed 7 bases at V and 0 bases at J, with 13 bases between. The CDR3 loop is CSVSSWSSYEQYF. The CDR3 DNA reads as TGCAGTGTTTCTAGCTGGAGCTCCTACGAGCAGTACTTC.

This clonotype has only a few counts. The chain joins TRBV5-1 to TRBJ2-2, with 10 bases matching TRBD1. V gave up 4 bases and J gave up 2 bases; unmatched junction bases: 11. This CDR3 is 18 amino acids long. CDR1 is SGHRS, CDR2 YFSETQ, per germline. The CDR3 region has the DNA TGCGCCAGCAGCCTTACTCCCGGGACAGGGGCTAACACCGGGGAGCTGTTTTTT. Protein sequence: CASSLTPGTGANTGELFF.

This chain links TRBV4-1 with TRBJ1-1; tentatively, D is TRBD1 (6 bases). Per germline, CDR1 MGHRA and CDR2 YSYEKL. CDR3 size: 17 residues. V lost 1 base, J lost 0 bases, and 15 bases lay in between. The CDR3 protein is CASSQGTGSLVNTEAFF. DNA of the CDR3: TGCGCCAGCAGCCAAGGCACAGGGTCTTTGGTGAACACTGAAGCTTTCTTT.

This clonotype was observed at least ten times. The chain uses TRBV20-1 and TRBJ2-1; TRBD2 aligns across 12 bases. V gave up 6 bases and J gave up 7 bases; unmatched junction bases: 7. The CDR3 is 14 amino acids. CDR1 and CDR2 (germline): DFQATT, SNEGSKA (reference sequence). The CDR3 DNA reads TGCAGTGCCCTAGCGGGAGGGCCCGGGAATGAGCAGTTCTTC. This gives the protein CSALAGGPGNEQFF.

The chain recombines TRBV28 with TRBJ1-2; D is possibly TRBD1 (6 bases). The CDR3 totals 16 residues. The V end lost 6 bases, the J end lost 5 bases, and 22 bases lay between the germline ends. The germline V gene encodes CDR1 MDHEN and CDR2 SYDVKM. CDR3: CASRPRQVVRGYGYTF. For the CDR3, the DNA is TGTGCCAGCAGACCACGACAGGTCGTAAGGGGTTATGGCTACACCTTC.

The chain carries TRBV9 and TRBJ2-7, with 11 bases matching TRBD2. V was pared by 3 bases and J by 4 bases, with 9 bases of the junction left unmatched. The germline V gene encodes CDR1 SGDLS and CDR2 YYNGEE. The CDR3 sequence is 16 residues long. The CDR3 loop reads CASSGDSGRAWYEQYF. CDR3 sequence (DNA): TGTGCCAGCAGCGGGGATAGCGGGAGGGCATGGTACGAGCAGTACTTC.

At least ten counts were recorded for this clonotype. J is TRBJ2-3 and V is TRBV12-3 or TRBV12-4; no definite D call. The CDR3 consists of 13 residues. With 5 bases removed from V and 4 bases from J, the gap between germline ends came to 10 bases. For the CDR3, the DNA is TGTGCCAGCAGTCCGAGACTCTCAGATACGCAGTATTTT. Residues: CASSPRLSDTQYF.

This clonotype has ten or more counts. The chain carries TRBV30 and TRBJ2-5, with TRBD2 identical over 9 bases. The junction had 2 bases not matched to a gene; V was cut back by 1 base and J by 2 bases. Germline V gene sequence: CDR1 GTSNPN, CDR2 SVGIG (reference sequence). The CDR3 is 14 amino acids. The CDR3 DNA reads TGTGCCTGGAGTGCCGGACTAGCGCAAGAGACCCAGTACTTC. Its translation: CAWSAGLAQETQYF.

The V call is TRBV30, the J call TRBJ2-7; 7 bases map to TRBD1. After removal of 0 bases from V and 6 bases from J, the junction contained 5 bases not matched to a gene. This CDR3 has 13 amino acids. Per germline, CDR1 GTSNPN and CDR2 SVGIG (reference sequence). CDR3 in DNA: TGTGCCTGGAGTGTGTCGGCAGGGGGCGAGCAGTACTTC. The encoded protein is CAWSVSAGGEQYF. Together with reference TRBV30 and TRBJ2-7, the CDR3 gives the full variable domain: SQTIHQWPATLVQPVGSPLSLECTVEGTSNPNLYWYRQAAGRGLQLLFYSVGIGQISSEVPQNLSASRPQDRQFILSSKKLLLSDSGFYLCAWSVSAGGEQYFGPGTRLTVT.

This clonotype appeared many times. This chain uses TRBV7-3 with TRBJ1-1, with 8 bases fitting TRBD1. The V segment lost 4 bases and the J segment 8 bases; nucleotides outside the gene matches: 3. This CDR3 comprises 12 residues. Germline CDR1 is SGHTA and CDR2 is FQGTGA. The CDR3 sequence is CASSSGTGEAFF. As DNA, the CDR3 is TGTGCCAGCAGCTCCGGGACAGGCGAAGCTTTCTTT.

The genes are TRBV20-1 and TRBJ2-7; TRBD2 agrees at 10 bases. Trimming cost V 5 bases and J 0 bases; bases outside gene matches: 1. This CDR3 comprises 13 residues. Germline V gives CDR1 DFQATT, CDR2 SNEGSKA (reference sequence). The DNA of the CDR3 is TGCAGTGCTCTAGCGGGAGCCTCCTACGAGCAGTACTTC. Translation gives CSALAGASYEQYF.

This clonotype was seen just once. V gene TRBV7-9 combines with J gene TRBJ1-4; no reliable D call. V dropped 0 bases and J dropped 6 bases, with 8 bases sitting between them. Germline V gene lookup returns CDR1 SEHNR and CDR2 FQNEAQ (reference sequence). The length of the CDR3 is 14 residues. The CDR3 DNA follows: TGTGCCAGCAGCTTAGCCCGGAGGGATGAAAAACTGTTTTTT. Protein product: CASSLARRDEKLFF. The whole variable domain, remainder taken from reference TRBV7-9 and TRBJ1-4, is DTGVSQNPRHKITKRGQNVTFRCDPISEHNRLYWYRQTLGQGPEFLTYFQNEAQLEKSRLLSDRFSAERPKGSFSTLEIQRTEQGDSAMYLCASSLARRDEKLFFGSGTQLSVL.

This clonotype was recorded many times. V usage is TRBV24-1 and J usage is TRBJ2-3; D not certain. V was trimmed by 3 bases and J by 6 bases, leaving 12 bases between them. Germline V gene lookup returns CDR1 KGHDR and CDR2 SFDVKD. The CDR3 totals 14 residues. CDR3 loop: CATSDPGKADTQYF. CDR3 bases: TGTGCCACCAGTGATCCTGGGAAGGCCGATACGCAGTATTTT.

This clonotype was detected ten times or more. The chain combines TRBV7-3 with TRBJ2-3, with TRBD2 as a possible D gene (5 bases). From germline, CDR1 is SGHTA and CDR2 FQGTGA. The CDR3 covers 15 residues. Trimming left V 3 bases short and J 4 bases short, with 14 bases between. CDR3 nucleotides: TGTGCCAGCAGCTTTAACCCTAGCCATTCAGATACGCAGTATTTT. It specifies CASSFNPSHSDTQYF.